This is a list of T cell receptor beta chains from one sample in a study of shared clonotypes between healthy human individuals. Some clones are missing from TCRdb's copy, which holds only in-frame ones; the method was immunoSEQ multiplex PCR. This sample has around 2,000,000 clones, with about 95% found just once. The material sequenced was naive CD8+ T cells sorted from blood. The receptor set was obtained from a man younger than 30 in good health. CDR3s include the opening cysteine and the closing phenylalanine or tryptophan. The D gene is left open where the match is weak. Clone size appears in some rows only: once, few, many, or a class for an expanded clone.

d_call: -; clone_size: -; j_call: TRBJ1-3; v_call: TRBV6-6; cdr3_nt: TGTGCCAGCAGTTACGGGGTAACTGGAAACACCATATATTTT; cdr3_aa: CASSYGVTGNTIYF
d_call: -; clone_size: -; j_call: TRBJ2-3; v_call: TRBV4-3; cdr3_nt: TGCGCCAGCAGCCAAGTCACGGGGTATACGCAGTATTTT; cdr3_aa: CASSQVTGYTQYF
d_call: TRBD1; clone_size: -; j_call: TRBJ1-5; v_call: TRBV7-9; cdr3_nt: TGTGCCAGCAGCCCGACAGGGAGCCCGGACCAGCCCCAGCATTTT; cdr3_aa: CASSPTGSPDQPQHF
d_call: -; clone_size: -; j_call: TRBJ2-2; v_call: TRBV6-6; cdr3_nt: TGTGCCAGCAGTTACAGGCTGAAGACGGGGGAGCTGTTTTTT; cdr3_aa: CASSYRLKTGELFF
d_call: -; clone_size: -; j_call: TRBJ1-6; v_call: TRBV6-6; cdr3_nt: TGTGCCAGCAGTCACACACCCCCGGACCCTAATTCACCCCTCCACTTT; cdr3_aa: CASSHTPPDPNSPLHF
d_call: TRBD1; clone_size: -; j_call: TRBJ2-7; v_call: TRBV5-1; cdr3_nt: TGCGCCAGCAGCCCTGGACAGGGGGGGTTCTCCTACGAGCAGTACTTC; cdr3_aa: CASSPGQGGFSYEQYF
d_call: -; clone_size: -; j_call: TRBJ1-1; v_call: TRBV4-1; cdr3_nt: TGCGCCAGCAGCCCCTCTTTGGGGAGCATGAACACTGAAGCTTTCTTT; cdr3_aa: CASSPSLGSMNTEAFF
d_call: TRBD1; clone_size: -; j_call: TRBJ1-4; v_call: TRBV15; cdr3_nt: TGTGCCACCACATCAGGGGGCCTTAATGAAAAACTGTTTTTT; cdr3_aa: CATTSGGLNEKLFF
d_call: TRBD2; clone_size: once; j_call: TRBJ2-1; v_call: TRBV5-1; cdr3_nt: TGCGCCAGCAGCCCAGGACTAGCGGGGGCCCAATACAATGAGCAGTTCTTC; cdr3_aa: CASSPGLAGAQYNEQFF
d_call: -; clone_size: -; j_call: TRBJ1-2; v_call: TRBV4-1; cdr3_nt: TGCGCCAGCAGCCAAGTCGTCGTGGGAGACTATGGCTACACCTTC; cdr3_aa: CASSQVVVGDYGYTF
d_call: TRBD1; clone_size: -; j_call: TRBJ2-7; v_call: TRBV13; cdr3_nt: TGTGCCAGCAGCTCTGGGACAGGGCCCAACGAGCAGTACTTC; cdr3_aa: CASSSGTGPNEQYF
d_call: -; clone_size: -; j_call: TRBJ2-7; v_call: TRBV6-5; cdr3_nt: TGTGCCAGCAGTTGGGGGGCAGAGTACGAGCAGTACTTC; cdr3_aa: CASSWGAEYEQYF
d_call: -; clone_size: -; j_call: TRBJ2-7; v_call: TRBV5-4; cdr3_nt: TGTGCCAGCAGCCCCCGACACCCCGACGGCTCCTACGAGCAGTACTTC; cdr3_aa: CASSPRHPDGSYEQYF
d_call: -; clone_size: -; j_call: TRBJ2-3; v_call: TRBV13; cdr3_nt: TGTGCCATCGGTGATACGCAGTATTTT; cdr3_aa: CAIGDTQYF
d_call: TRBD1; clone_size: -; j_call: TRBJ1-4; v_call: TRBV13; cdr3_nt: TGTGCCAGCAGCTTATCAGGACAGGGCGCAACTAATGAAAAACTGTTTTTT; cdr3_aa: CASSLSGQGATNEKLFF
d_call: -; clone_size: -; j_call: TRBJ2-5; v_call: TRBV28; cdr3_nt: TGTGCCAGCAGTTCGCCCCGGGACAAGTACTTC; cdr3_aa: CASSSPRDKYF
d_call: -; clone_size: -; j_call: TRBJ2-5; v_call: TRBV7-2; cdr3_nt: TGTGCCAGCAGCGGTCCGGGACCTCGAGGAGAGACCCAGTACTTC; cdr3_aa: CASSGPGPRGETQYF
d_call: -; clone_size: -; j_call: TRBJ2-3; v_call: TRBV12-5; cdr3_nt: TGTGCTAGTGGTTTGAGAGGCTTGGGGGATACGCAGTATTTT; cdr3_aa: CASGLRGLGDTQYF
d_call: -; clone_size: -; j_call: TRBJ2-7; v_call: TRBV7-8; cdr3_nt: TGTGCCAGCAGCTTAGGTCCACACCCAAAGGGTACCTACGAGCAGTACTTC; cdr3_aa: CASSLGPHPKGTYEQYF
d_call: -; clone_size: -; j_call: TRBJ1-1; v_call: TRBV5-4; cdr3_nt: TGTGCCAGCAGCTTAGCACAGAACACTGAAGCTTTCTTT; cdr3_aa: CASSLAQNTEAFF
d_call: -; clone_size: -; j_call: TRBJ2-7; v_call: TRBV11-2; cdr3_nt: TGTGCCAGCAGCTTATCGTCCGAGCAGTACTTC; cdr3_aa: CASSLSSEQYF
d_call: TRBD2; clone_size: -; j_call: TRBJ2-7; v_call: TRBV4-3; cdr3_nt: TGCGCCAGCAGCCAAGGGGTACTAGCGGGAGACGAGCAGTACTTC; cdr3_aa: CASSQGVLAGDEQYF
d_call: TRBD2; clone_size: once; j_call: TRBJ2-5; v_call: TRBV7-9; cdr3_nt: TGTGCCAGCAGCTCCCCCGGGGGGGGAGAGACCCAGTACTTC; cdr3_aa: CASSSPGGGETQYF
d_call: TRBD1; clone_size: -; j_call: TRBJ2-7; v_call: TRBV4-3; cdr3_nt: TGCGCCAGCAGCCAAGATACAGGGGCGGAGCAGTACTTC; cdr3_aa: CASSQDTGAEQYF
d_call: -; clone_size: -; j_call: TRBJ2-5; v_call: TRBV10-3; cdr3_nt: TGTGCCATCAGTGAGTCAAGCGGAGAGACCCAGTACTTC; cdr3_aa: CAISESSGETQYF
d_call: -; clone_size: once; j_call: TRBJ1-2; v_call: TRBV5-1; cdr3_nt: TGCGCCAGCAGCTTGGACTGGGGGCAGCCTGATGGCTACACCTTC; cdr3_aa: CASSLDWGQPDGYTF
d_call: -; clone_size: -; j_call: TRBJ2-7; v_call: TRBV7-9; cdr3_nt: TGTGCCAGCAGCTTAACAGGTGGCACCTACGAGCAGTACTTC; cdr3_aa: CASSLTGGTYEQYF
d_call: TRBD2; clone_size: -; j_call: TRBJ2-1; v_call: TRBV9; cdr3_nt: TGTGCCAGCAGCGTAGCTTTTAGCGGGGCAAACAATGAGCAGTTCTTC; cdr3_aa: CASSVAFSGANNEQFF
d_call: -; clone_size: once; j_call: TRBJ2-1; v_call: TRBV15; cdr3_nt: TGTGCCACCAGCAGAGGTACCTCTTTGGGTGATGAGCAGTTCTTC; cdr3_aa: CATSRGTSLGDEQFF
d_call: -; clone_size: -; j_call: TRBJ2-1; v_call: TRBV9; cdr3_nt: TGTGCCAGCAGCGTAGATCCGGTTTACAATGAGCAGTTCTTC; cdr3_aa: CASSVDPVYNEQFF
d_call: -; clone_size: -; j_call: TRBJ1-3; v_call: TRBV4-3; cdr3_nt: TGCGCCAGCAGCCTCGACATTCTCTCTGGAAACACCATATATTTT; cdr3_aa: CASSLDILSGNTIYF
d_call: -; clone_size: -; j_call: TRBJ2-7; v_call: TRBV4-3; cdr3_nt: TGCGCCAGCAGCCAAGAAGGCAGTAGCTCCTACGAGCAGTACTTC; cdr3_aa: CASSQEGSSSYEQYF
d_call: TRBD1; clone_size: -; j_call: TRBJ2-1; v_call: TRBV4-1; cdr3_nt: TGCGCCAGCAGCCAGGGACAGCTCTCCTACAATGAGCAGTTCTTC; cdr3_aa: CASSQGQLSYNEQFF
d_call: -; clone_size: -; j_call: TRBJ2-3; v_call: TRBV6-1; cdr3_nt: TGTGCCAGCAGGGACTACACATACACAGATACGCAGTATTTT; cdr3_aa: CASRDYTYTDTQYF
d_call: TRBD2; clone_size: -; j_call: TRBJ2-7; v_call: TRBV7-2; cdr3_nt: TGTGCCAGCAGCTTAGCCGGTAGCGGGAGCTCCTACGAGCAGTACTTC; cdr3_aa: CASSLAGSGSSYEQYF
d_call: TRBD2; clone_size: -; j_call: TRBJ2-7; v_call: TRBV4-1; cdr3_nt: TGCGCCAGCAGCCAAGCGCTAGCGGGAGGGATCTACGAGCAGTACTTC; cdr3_aa: CASSQALAGGIYEQYF
d_call: -; clone_size: -; j_call: TRBJ1-1; v_call: TRBV6-1; cdr3_nt: TGTGCCAGCAGTGGTAGGGGGATAGGCACTGAAGCTTTCTTT; cdr3_aa: CASSGRGIGTEAFF
d_call: TRBD2; clone_size: -; j_call: TRBJ2-7; v_call: TRBV27; cdr3_nt: TGTGCCAGCAGTTCCGGGACTAGCGGCTACGAGCAGTACTTC; cdr3_aa: CASSSGTSGYEQYF
d_call: -; clone_size: -; j_call: TRBJ2-5; v_call: TRBV10-3; cdr3_nt: TGTGCCATCAGTGAGTCTAAGGGAGAGACCCAGTACTTC; cdr3_aa: CAISESKGETQYF
d_call: -; clone_size: once; j_call: TRBJ2-1; v_call: TRBV27; cdr3_nt: TGTGCCAGCAGTGCTCCCGCGAGCTCCTACAATGAGCAGTTCTTC; cdr3_aa: CASSAPASSYNEQFF